The present T cell receptor beta chain was sequenced within a study of blood T cell repertoires in COVID-19 (dated by TCRdb to 2020 to 2021). For the wider study: The collaborator samples originated in the United States, Italy and Spain and spanned the acute and convalescent phases of COVID-19. The repertoires were released in a freely available public database intended as a resource for research on the immune response to SARS-CoV-2. Where HLA class I and class II types were available, the types were taken from metadata supplied by the sample provider, not from assay-based typing. Samples came from the ongoing ImmuneRACE study (first 160 participants) plus 1,254 subjects from 6 global collaborators. Subjects who had been exposed to COVID-19, were actively infected with it, or had recovered from it provided the deeply sampled blood TCRbeta repertoires that made up the dataset. The sample metadata nearly always contained a de-identified subject ID, COVID-19 status, age in years and sex. The material from the prospective study consisted of cDNA or gDNA derived from T cells, B-cell-depleted T cells, or PBMCs. Results the study describes overall, beyond this receptor: The quantity of clinical and demographic metadata differed by source and by participant and was supplied without curation.

On this clone itself: The clone's antigen remains unknown. Base qualities are not recorded, but no much larger clone differs from it by a single base.

Sequences GTSNPN (CDR1) and SVGIG (CDR2) are obtained from the germline V gene (reference sequence). Its CDR3 holds 16 amino acids, cysteine through phenylalanine. CDR3 DNA only is kept here, 48 bases in frame from base 1. At the junction V is shortened by 1 base and J by 3 bases; bases outside the gene matches: 8. Participants in the prospective study were enrolled through a virtual design, were aged about 18 to 100 years, and lived in approximately 25 United States geographic areas. To assign participants to cohorts, the prospective study relied on clinical history that participants themselves reported in a screening survey and a study questionnaire. ImmuneRACE Cohort 3 recovered participants were defined by two consecutive negative NP/OP PCR tests, healthcare professional clearance, or symptom resolution. Each participant in the prospective study had whole blood, serum and a nasopharyngeal or oropharyngeal swab collected by mobile phlebotomists. Participants in the prospective study had the option to provide additional blood draws and questionnaires over a roughly 2-month period. Prospective study blood samples were shipped either frozen or at room temperature before DNA extraction.

TCRbeta CDR3 regions were amplified from genomic DNA by means of the immunoSEQ Assay, a bias-controlled multiplex PCR. In the authors' own workflow: The number of nucleated cells in each sample was estimated by amplification of reference gene primers within the assay. Sequence reads were collapsed and filtered to measure the absolute abundance of every unique TCRbeta CDR3 rearrangement. For each sample, productive Simpson clonality was calculated as the square root of Simpson's diversity index over productive rearrangements. What TCRdb holds here is the immuneACCESS table cut down to in-frame rearrangements. Part of the clones is not present; checked against another copy, under half of the missing clones reflect an unresolved V gene, and the others are unexplained. V, J and clone size are those of that table, while D and trimming were read from the DNA. For this sample the table gives about 230,000 clones, of which around 86% were detected only once. The ten largest clonotypes hold 15% to 18% of the sample.

The rearrangement combines TRBV30 with TRBJ2-1; TRBD1 fits 8 bases in the junction. This receptor was taken from a man aged 18 to 30 who had recovered from COVID-19. Source material: PBMCs or T cells enriched from blood (not recorded which). CDR3 region: CAWSDPDRDIYNEQFF. The sequenced DNA: TGTGCCTGGAGTGACCCGGACAGGGATATCTACAATGAGCAGTTCTTC.